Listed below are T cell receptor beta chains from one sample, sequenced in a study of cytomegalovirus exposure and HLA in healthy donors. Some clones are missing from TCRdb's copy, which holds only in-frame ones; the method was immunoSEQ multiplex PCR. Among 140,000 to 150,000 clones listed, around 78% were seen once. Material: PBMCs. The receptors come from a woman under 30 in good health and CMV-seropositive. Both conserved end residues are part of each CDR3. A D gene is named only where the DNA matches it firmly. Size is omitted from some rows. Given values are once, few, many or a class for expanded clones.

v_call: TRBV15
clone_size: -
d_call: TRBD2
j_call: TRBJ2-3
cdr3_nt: TGTGCCACCAGCAAATTAGCGGGGGGAATAGATACGCAGTATTTT
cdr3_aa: CATSKLAGGIDTQYF

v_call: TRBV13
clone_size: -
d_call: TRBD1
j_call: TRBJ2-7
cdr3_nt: TGTGCCAGCAGCGGCGGGACAGGGGGACCCTACGAGCAGTACTTC
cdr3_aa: CASSGGTGGPYEQYF

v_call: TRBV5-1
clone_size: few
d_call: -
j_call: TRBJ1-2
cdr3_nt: TGCGCCAGCCGCCTGGCAGGCGCTAACTATGGCTACACCTTC
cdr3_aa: CASRLAGANYGYTF

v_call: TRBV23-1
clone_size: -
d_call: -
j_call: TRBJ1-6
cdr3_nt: TGCGCCAGCAGTCAATGCAGATCCTTCTATAATTCACCCCTCCACTTT
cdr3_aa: CASSQCRSFYNSPLHF

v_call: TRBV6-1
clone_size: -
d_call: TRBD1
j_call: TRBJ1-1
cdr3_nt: TGTGCCAGCAGTGACGGGGGACAGAAGTACACTGAAGCTTTCTTT
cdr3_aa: CASSDGGQKYTEAFF

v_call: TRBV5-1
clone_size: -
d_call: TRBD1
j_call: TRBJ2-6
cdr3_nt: TGCGCCAGCAGCCCCTCGACAGGGCCCTCTGGGGCCAACGTCCTGACTTTC
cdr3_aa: CASSPSTGPSGANVLTF

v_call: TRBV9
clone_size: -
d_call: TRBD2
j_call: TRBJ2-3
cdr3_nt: TGTGCCAGCAGCGTAGCACTAGCGGATTATACAGATACTACGCAGTATTTT
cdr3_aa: CASSVALADYTDTTQYF

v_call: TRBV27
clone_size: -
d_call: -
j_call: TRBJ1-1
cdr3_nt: TGTGCCAGCAGTTCCGAGGGGATCGGGGGAGCTTTCTTT
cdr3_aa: CASSSEGIGGAFF

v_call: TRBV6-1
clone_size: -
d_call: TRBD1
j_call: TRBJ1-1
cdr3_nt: TGTGCCATCAGGGGGCTGAATGTGATGAACACTGAAGCTTTCTTT
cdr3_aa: CAIRGLNVMNTEAFF

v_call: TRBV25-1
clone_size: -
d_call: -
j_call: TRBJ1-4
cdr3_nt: TGTGCCAGCGGAAATAGGGGGAAGGGTGAAAAACTGTTTTTT
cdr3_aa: CASGNRGKGEKLFF

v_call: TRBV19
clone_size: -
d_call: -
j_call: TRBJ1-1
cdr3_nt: TGTGCCAGTACCCCAATGGGGGCGACTGAAGCTTTCTTT
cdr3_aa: CASTPMGATEAFF

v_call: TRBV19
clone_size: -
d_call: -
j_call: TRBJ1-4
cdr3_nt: TGTCTCCGGGAAAAACTGTTTTTT
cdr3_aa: CLREKLFF

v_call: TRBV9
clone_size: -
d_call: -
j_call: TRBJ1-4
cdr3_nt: TGTGCCAGCAGCCCCACAGGGAACGGAGAAAAACTGTTTTTT
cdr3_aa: CASSPTGNGEKLFF

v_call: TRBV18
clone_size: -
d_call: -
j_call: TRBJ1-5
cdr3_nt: TGTGCCAGCTCCTTAGACGGGTATAGCAATCAGCCCCAGCATTTT
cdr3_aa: CASSLDGYSNQPQHF

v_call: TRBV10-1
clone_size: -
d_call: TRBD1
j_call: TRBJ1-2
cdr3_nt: TGCGCCAGCAGTGAGAACAGGGGAGATGGCTACACCTTC
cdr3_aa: CASSENRGDGYTF

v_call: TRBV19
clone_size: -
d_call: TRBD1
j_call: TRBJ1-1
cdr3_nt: TGTGCCAGTAGGCCGGCGAGGGGGCTGGTGAACACTGAAGCTTTCTTT
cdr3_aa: CASRPARGLVNTEAFF

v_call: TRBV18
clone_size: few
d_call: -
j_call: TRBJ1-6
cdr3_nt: TGTGCCAGCTCACCTCACCTAGATAATTCACCCCTCCACTTT
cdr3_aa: CASSPHLDNSPLHF

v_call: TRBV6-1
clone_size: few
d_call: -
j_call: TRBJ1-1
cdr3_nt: TGTGCCAGCAGTGGGCAGGGGAACACTGAAGCTTTCTTT
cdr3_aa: CASSGQGNTEAFF

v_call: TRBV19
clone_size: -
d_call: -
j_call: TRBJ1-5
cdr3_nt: TGTGCCAGTAGTATTTTGGAGGAGAGTCAGCCCCAGCATTTT
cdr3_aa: CASSILEESQPQHF

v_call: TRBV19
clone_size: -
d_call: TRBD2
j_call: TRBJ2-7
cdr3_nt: TGTGCCACTAAAGCGGGGGCCAATAACTACGAGCAGTACTTC
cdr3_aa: CATKAGANNYEQYF

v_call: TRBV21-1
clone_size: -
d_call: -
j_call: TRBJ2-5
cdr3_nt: TGTGCCAGCAGCATGGACAGACCCCAAGAGACCCAGTACTTC
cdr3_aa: CASSMDRPQETQYF

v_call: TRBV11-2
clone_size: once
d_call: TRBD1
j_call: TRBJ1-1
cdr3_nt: TGTGCCAGCAGCCAAAGACAGGGCATGTTGGCTTTCTTT
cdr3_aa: CASSQRQGMLAFF

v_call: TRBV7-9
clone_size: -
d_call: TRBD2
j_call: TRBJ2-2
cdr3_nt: TGTGCCAGCAGCTTTAGCGGGACATACAACACCGGGGAGCTGTTTTTT
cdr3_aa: CASSFSGTYNTGELFF

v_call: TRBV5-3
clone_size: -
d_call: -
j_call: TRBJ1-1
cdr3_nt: TGTGCCAGAAGCTTCCTCGGGCAGGGTGAGGCTTTCTTT
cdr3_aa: CARSFLGQGEAFF

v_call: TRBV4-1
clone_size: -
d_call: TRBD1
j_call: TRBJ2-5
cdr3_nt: TGCGCCAGCAGCCGACGACAGGGAGAGACCCAGTACTTC
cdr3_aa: CASSRRQGETQYF

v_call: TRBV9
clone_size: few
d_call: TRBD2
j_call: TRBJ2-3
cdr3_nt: TGTGCCAGCAGCGTAGTCGGGGGGGGGCGTACAGATACGCAGTATTTT
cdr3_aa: CASSVVGGGRTDTQYF

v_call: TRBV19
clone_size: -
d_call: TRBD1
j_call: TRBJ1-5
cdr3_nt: TGTGCCAGTAGTGACAGGGTTTTTGAGCCCCAGCATTTT
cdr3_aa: CASSDRVFEPQHF

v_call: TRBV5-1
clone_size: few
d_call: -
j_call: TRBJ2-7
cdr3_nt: TGCGCCAGCAGCTTCGGGGAGCGCTACGAGCAGTACTTC
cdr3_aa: CASSFGERYEQYF

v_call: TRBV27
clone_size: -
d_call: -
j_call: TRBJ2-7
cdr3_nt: TGTGCCAGCAGTTTGGGCCCCCCCGGGACAACCTACGAGCAGTACTTC
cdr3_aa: CASSLGPPGTTYEQYF

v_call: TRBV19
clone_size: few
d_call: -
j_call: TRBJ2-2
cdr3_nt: TGTGCCAGTAGTATAGACCCCTGGGGCTCGAACACCGGGGAGCTGTTTTTT
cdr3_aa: CASSIDPWGSNTGELFF

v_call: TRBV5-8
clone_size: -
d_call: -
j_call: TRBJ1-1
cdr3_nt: TGTGCCAGCAGCTTTCGCTCACAGAACACTGAAGCTTTCTTT
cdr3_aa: CASSFRSQNTEAFF

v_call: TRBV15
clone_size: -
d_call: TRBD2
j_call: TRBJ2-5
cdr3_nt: TGTGCCACCAGCAGAGATAGGGGTAGCGGGGGGGCCGGGGAGACCCAGTACTTC
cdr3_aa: CATSRDRGSGGAGETQYF

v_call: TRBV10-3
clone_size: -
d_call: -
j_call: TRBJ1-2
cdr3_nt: TGTGCCATCAGTGATTGGGGCCTACGTGGCTACACCTTC
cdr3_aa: CAISDWGLRGYTF

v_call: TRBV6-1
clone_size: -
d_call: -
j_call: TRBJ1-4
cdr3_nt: TGTGCCAGCAGTGGGTTGGGGGGAAGCGAAAAACTGTTTTTT
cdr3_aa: CASSGLGGSEKLFF

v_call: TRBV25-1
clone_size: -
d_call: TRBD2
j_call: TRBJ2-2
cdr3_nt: TGTGCCAGCCACGGCCTTAGCGGGGGAGGTACCGGGGAGCTGTTTTTT
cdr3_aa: CASHGLSGGGTGELFF

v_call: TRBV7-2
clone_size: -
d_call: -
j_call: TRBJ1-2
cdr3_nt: TGTGCCAGCAGCTTAGATTTATACTATGGCTACACCTTC
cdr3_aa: CASSLDLYYGYTF

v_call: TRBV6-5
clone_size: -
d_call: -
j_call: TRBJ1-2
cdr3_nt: TGTGCCAGCAGGCCCGACACAGCTAACTATGGCTACACCTTC
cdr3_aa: CASRPDTANYGYTF

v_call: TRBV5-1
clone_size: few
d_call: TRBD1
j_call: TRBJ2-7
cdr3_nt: TGCGCCAGCAGCCTGGGACAGACCGCCCCCCACGAGCAGTACTTC
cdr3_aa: CASSLGQTAPHEQYF

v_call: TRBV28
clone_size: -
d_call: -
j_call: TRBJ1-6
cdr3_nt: TGTGCCAGCAGCCCCGTCCGACAGAGCTCCTATAATTCACCCCTCCACTTT
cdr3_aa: CASSPVRQSSYNSPLHF

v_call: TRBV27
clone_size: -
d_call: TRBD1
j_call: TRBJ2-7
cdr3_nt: TGTGCCAGCAGTAAACAGGGGAGCCCCTACTGGGAGCAGTACTTC
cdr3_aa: CASSKQGSPYWEQYF

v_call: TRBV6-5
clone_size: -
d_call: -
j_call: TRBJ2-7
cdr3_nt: TGTGCCAGCACCCACGGCTACGAGCAGTACTTC
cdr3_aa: CASTHGYEQYF

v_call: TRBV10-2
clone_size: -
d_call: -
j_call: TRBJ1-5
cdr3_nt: TGCGCCAGCAGTGAGTCCGGGGGGCAAAGCAATCAGCCCCAGCATTTT
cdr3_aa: CASSESGGQSNQPQHF

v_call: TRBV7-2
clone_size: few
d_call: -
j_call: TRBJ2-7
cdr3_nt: TGTGCCAGCAGCCCTATCCACGAGCAGTACTTC
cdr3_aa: CASSPIHEQYF

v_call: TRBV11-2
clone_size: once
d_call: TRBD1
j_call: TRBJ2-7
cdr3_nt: TGTGCCAGCAGCTCGAACAGGGGAAGGGGAGACGAGCAGTACTTC
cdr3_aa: CASSSNRGRGDEQYF

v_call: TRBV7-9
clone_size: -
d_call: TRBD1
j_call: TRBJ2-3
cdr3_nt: TGTGCCAGCAGCGCGGGACAGGGGGCAATAGATACGCAGTATTTT
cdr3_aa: CASSAGQGAIDTQYF

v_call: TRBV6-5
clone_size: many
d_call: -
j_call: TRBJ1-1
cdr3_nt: TGTGCCAGCAGTTACTCGTTCTCGAACACTGAAGCTTTCTTT
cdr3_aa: CASSYSFSNTEAFF

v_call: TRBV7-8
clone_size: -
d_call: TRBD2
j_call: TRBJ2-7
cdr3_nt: TGTGCCAGCAGCTCCCGCGGGGGGGCGTCTTCCTACGAGCAGTACTTC
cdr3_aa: CASSSRGGASSYEQYF

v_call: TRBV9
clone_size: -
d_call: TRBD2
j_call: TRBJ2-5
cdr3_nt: TGTGCCAGCAGCGCGCCCACTAGCGAAGGAACCCAGTACTTC
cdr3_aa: CASSAPTSEGTQYF

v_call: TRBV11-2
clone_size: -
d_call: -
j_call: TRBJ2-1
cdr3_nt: TGTGCCAGCAGCCCTCTAGGGGGGGCCGTATACAATGAGCAGTTCTTC
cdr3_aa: CASSPLGGAVYNEQFF

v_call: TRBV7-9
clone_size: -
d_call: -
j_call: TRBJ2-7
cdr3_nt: TGTGCCAGCAGCTTAGCGGGCAGGGGTACCTACGAGCAGTACTTC
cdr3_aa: CASSLAGRGTYEQYF

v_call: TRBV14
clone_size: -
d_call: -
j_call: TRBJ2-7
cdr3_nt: TGTGCCAGCAGCCGAGACTATTACGAGCAGTACTTC
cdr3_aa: CASSRDYYEQYF

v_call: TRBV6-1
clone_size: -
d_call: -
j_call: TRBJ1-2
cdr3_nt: TGTGCCAGCAGTGAATTACCGGGGGGCGCTTACGGCTACACCTTC
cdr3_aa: CASSELPGGAYGYTF

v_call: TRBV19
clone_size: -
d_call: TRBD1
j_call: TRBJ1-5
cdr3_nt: TGTGCCAGTAGTATGACCGGGGACAGCCTCGGGGCCCAGCATTTT
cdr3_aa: CASSMTGDSLGAQHF

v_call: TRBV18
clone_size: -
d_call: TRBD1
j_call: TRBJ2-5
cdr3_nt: TGTGCCAGCTCACCTTCCAACCAGGGGGCGCGAGAGACCCAGTACTTC
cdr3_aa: CASSPSNQGARETQYF

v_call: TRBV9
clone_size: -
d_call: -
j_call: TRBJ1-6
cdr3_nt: -
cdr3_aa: CASSVGTGNSPLHF

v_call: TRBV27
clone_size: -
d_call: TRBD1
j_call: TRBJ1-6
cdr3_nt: TGTGCCAGCAGTCCCGGACAGGGGGTGGAAAATTCACCCCTCCACTTT
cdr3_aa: CASSPGQGVENSPLHF

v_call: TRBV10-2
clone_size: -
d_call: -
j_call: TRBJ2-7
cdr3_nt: TGCGCCAGCAGCCCCCAGGGGGGCAGGGAGACCTACGAGCAGTACTTC
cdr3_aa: CASSPQGGRETYEQYF

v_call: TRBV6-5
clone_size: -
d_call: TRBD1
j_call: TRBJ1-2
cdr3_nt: TGTGCCAGCAGTTACGGGACAGGGATGGGTCACTATGGCTACACCTTC
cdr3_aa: CASSYGTGMGHYGYTF

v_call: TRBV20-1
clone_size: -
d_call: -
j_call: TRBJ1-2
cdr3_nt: TGCAGTGCTAGATTCCGCCAGGGCTACACCTTC
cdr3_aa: CSARFRQGYTF